This TCR beta chain emerged from a study of blood T cell repertoires in COVID-19. TCRdb's table, derived via immunoSEQ multiplex PCR, lists solely in-frame clones and lacks some. The data contain a few hundred thousand clones, over 80% of them seen just once; the ten biggest clones take up around 3.2%. The germline CDR1 and CDR2 sequences are SGHAT and FQNNGV. This CDR3 comprises 15 residues. Trimming at V came to 6 bases and at J to 4 bases, leaving 9 bases not matched to a gene. The chain links TRBV11-2 to TRBJ2-1; TRBD2 agrees at 7 bases. The source of this sequence is a woman between 35 and 50 years old who had been exposed to COVID-19. The sequenced material came from PBMCs or T cells enriched from blood (not recorded which). The CDR3 loop reads CASRTLSGIYNEQFF. Here the CDR3 DNA reads TGTGCCAGCAGGACACTAAGCGGGATTTACAATGAGCAGTTCTTC.